This T cell receptor (beta chain) was observed in a study of radiotherapy plus CTLA-4 blockade in lung cancer listed by TCRdb under 2018. Regarding the study in general: Among the enrolled patients, around 19% had an objective response, and about 29% reached disease control.

The library was obtained by the immunoSEQ multiplex PCR assay. TCRdb's version of the immuneACCESS table is confined to in-frame rearrangements and falls short of the full clone set. An unresolved V gene accounts for under half of the shortfall where checked; the remainder is of unknown origin. The sample table contains fewer than 100,000 clones; only one count was recorded for around 78% of them. The top ten hold roughly 23% of the sample. Focal radiation therapy combined with CTLA-4 blockade (ipilimumab) was tested in patients with chemo-refractory metastatic non-small-cell lung cancer. Based on the germline V gene, the CDR1 and CDR2 sequences are MDHEN and SYDVKM. A distance of 5 bases separates the germline ends of V and J, which lose 3 bases and 1 base respectively. The CDR3 covers 13 residues, taking in both the cysteine and the phenylalanine. The retained sequence is limited to the CDR3, 39 bases, with the frame set at the first base.

Results and caveats for the whole study, not just this receptor: Increased serum interferon-beta after radiation, together with early dynamic changes in blood T cell clones, were reported to be the strongest predictors of response. After treatment with radiotherapy and ipilimumab, TCR clones that came from tumors expanded in the peripheral blood.

Of note for this clone: The antigen this receptor binds is unknown. Base qualities are not recorded, but no much larger clone differs from it by a single base.

The clonotype comes from a human donor with non-small cell lung cancer whose response to radiotherapy plus ipilimumab could not be evaluated. Some clones in this sample may be carry-over from other donors' samples. In this chain, TRBV28 is recombined with TRBJ2-3, and the D gene may be TRBD2, 5 bases matching. Source: peripheral blood, taken from a patient treated with radiotherapy plus ipilimumab. The nucleotides read TGTGCCAGCAGTTTGAGGGGCACAGATACGCAGTATTTT. Its product reads: CASSLRGTDTQYF.